Presented here are 15 T cell receptor beta chains from one specimen sequenced in a study of brain metastases from non-small cell lung cancer. TCRdb's table, derived via immunoSEQ multiplex PCR, lists solely in-frame clones and lacks some. The specimen's table records dozens of clones. Sequenced: tissue from a brain metastasis. Receptors were obtained from a donor over 35 with non-small cell lung cancer.

The V gene is TRBV20-1, the J gene TRBJ1-1, with D unresolved. The CDR3 extends over 11 amino acids. Germline V gene data show CDR1 as DFQATT and CDR2 as SNEGSKA (reference sequence). V gave up 6 bases and J gave up 0 bases, with 5 bases separating them. The CDR3 coding sequence is TGCAGTGCCCTCCTGAACACTGAAGCTTTCTTT. It is translated as CSALLNTEAFF.

DNA of the CDR3: TGTGCCAGCAGTCTTAGAAACACAGGGGGCTTACAGATCTCTGGAAACACCATATATTTT. Its translation is CASSLRNTGGLQISGNTIYF. The chain carries TRBV7-8 and TRBJ1-3, with 9 nucleotides matching TRBD1. The CDR3 covers 20 residues. CDR1 and CDR2 from the germline V gene are SGHVS and FQNEAQ. Trimming cost V 6 bases and J 0 bases; bases outside gene matches: 18.

The J gene is TRBJ1-2, the V gene TRBV9, with unresolved D. This CDR3 region has 13 residues. From germline, CDR1 is SGDLS and CDR2 YYNGEE. Trimming took off 0 bases at V and 0 bases at J, with 3 bases between the two ends. In nucleotides, the CDR3 is TGTGCCAGCAGCGTAGATTCTAACTATGGCTACACCTTC. Its protein is CASSVDSNYGYTF.

J is TRBJ2-7 and V is TRBV5-4; D tentatively fits TRBD1 or TRBD2 (5 bases each). Trimming took 4 bases from V and 3 from J, leaving 11 bases between them. The CDR3 sequence is 13 residues long. From germline, CDR1 is SGHNT and CDR2 YYREEE (reference sequence). In DNA form, the CDR3 reads TGTGCCAGCAGCGGGGACCAACTCTACGAGCAGTACTTC. It specifies CASSGDQLYEQYF.

The rearrangement joins TRBV6-5 to TRBJ1-5, with D perhaps TRBD1 (5 bases). Germline CDR1 is MNHEY and CDR2 is SVGAGI. This CDR3 comprises 14 residues. V shed 8 bases and J shed 4 bases, with 15 bases lying between them. CDR3 in DNA: TGTGCCAGCTCCTCCCGGGGGGGAAATCAGCCCCAGCATTTT. Protein product: CASSSRGGNQPQHF.

The chain has TRBV3-1 (or the pseudogene TRBV3-2) and TRBJ2-7; no clear D gene. The V gene lost 5 bases and the J gene lost 5 bases, with 19 bases spanning the gap. Germline loops: CDR1 LGHDT, CDR2 YNNKEL (reference sequence). This CDR3 is 15 amino acids long. The CDR3 region has the DNA TGTGCCAGCAGCATCTCATTTCCCGTGTTAGACGAGCAGTACTTC. It codes for CASSISFPVLDEQYF.

This chain uses TRBV7-9 with TRBJ1-1; D is ambiguous. Trimming took 3 bases from V and 0 from J, leaving 8 bases between them. The germline gives CDR1 SEHNR, CDR2 FQNEAQ (reference sequence). This CDR3 is 14 amino acids long. The CDR3 bases are TGTGCCAGCAGCTTCTTAGGGATGAACACTGAAGCTTTCTTT. Amino acid sequence: CASSFLGMNTEAFF.

The chain joins TRBV21-1 to TRBJ1-1; the D call in the table, TRBD1, was not verified against the DNA. TRBV21-1 is a pseudogene segment. This CDR3 region has 16 residues. In DNA, the CDR3 is TGTGCCAGCAGAGGGGGATTAGCTACAATTCGCACTGAAGCTTTCTTT. The encoded protein is CASRGGLATIRTEAFF.

The sample holds one count of this clone. One end of the junction does not line up with germline, which may come from a read error. The J gene is TRBJ1-1, the V gene TRBV25-1; no definite D call. This CDR3 has 16 residues. Germline loops: CDR1 MGHDK, CDR2 SYGVNS. CDR3 in amino acids: CASSPTPRVLNTEAFF. CDR3 bases: TGTGCCAGCAGTCCTACCCCCAGAGTCTTGAACACTGAAGCTTTTTTT.

This rearrangement joins TRBV9 to TRBJ2-1; D possibly corresponds to TRBD2 (6 bases). Germline loops: CDR1 SGDLS, CDR2 YYNGEE. Trimming took 6 bases from V and 12 from J, leaving 16 bases between them. The CDR3 contains 12 residues. The DNA for the CDR3 is TGTGCCAGCACCCTAGCAGGGACTCCGCAGTTCTTC. This translates into CASTLAGTPQFF.

The chain joins TRBV5-6 to TRBJ2-2; D uncertain. Germline V gene lookup returns CDR1 SGHDT and CDR2 YYEEEE. V lost 2 bases and J lost 6, with 5 bases in between. The CDR3 extends over 12 amino acids. The CDR3 region is CASSLGSGELFF. The CDR3 DNA reads as TGTGCCAGCAGCTTAGGTTCCGGGGAGCTGTTTTTT.

The genes are TRBV4-3 and TRBJ2-7; D perhaps matches TRBD2 (6 bases). V was shortened by 3 bases and J by 7 bases, with 19 bases between the two germline ends. This CDR3 is 15 amino acids long. In germline, CDR1 is LGHNA, CDR2 YSLEER. CDR3 protein: CASSQWRDHLGEQYF. The CDR3 bases are TGCGCCAGCAGCCAGTGGCGGGACCACCTGGGAGAGCAGTACTTC.

Note on this clone: Other DNA sequences in the same sample also yield this CDR3. This sequence joins TRBV11-3 and TRBJ2-2; D perhaps matches TRBD1 (5 bases). V was pared by 4 bases and J by 6 bases, with 9 bases between. The CDR3 extends over 13 amino acids. CDR1 is SGHNT, CDR2 YENEEA, per germline. The CDR3 reads CASSSRDPGELFF. CDR3 coding DNA: TGTGCCAGCAGCTCCAGGGATCCCGGGGAGCTGTTTTTT.

The rearrangement joins TRBV2 to TRBJ2-7; D uncertain. The germline V gene encodes CDR1 SNHLY and CDR2 FYNNEI. The CDR3 length is 11 residues. Trimming cost V 7 bases and J 0 bases, with 4 bases left between them. CDR3 sequence reads: CASTYSYEQYF. In DNA, the CDR3 is TGTGCCAGCACCTACTCCTACGAGCAGTACTTC. Full variable domain (outside the CDR3, taken from reference TRBV2 and TRBJ2-7): EPEVTQTPSHQVTQMGQEVILRCVPISNHLYFYWYRQILGQKVEFLVSFYNNEISEKSEIFDDQFSVERPDGSNFTLKIRSTKLEDSAMYFCASTYSYEQYFGPGTRLTVT.

The chain employs TRBV18 and TRBJ2-5; D is ambiguous. The CDR3 totals 14 residues. The germline gives CDR1 KGHSH, CDR2 LQKENI. The V gene lost 1 base and the J gene lost 2 bases, with 8 bases spanning the gap. The chain's CDR3 is CASSPRLAQETQYF. The CDR3 nucleotides read TGTGCCAGCTCACCACGGTTAGCTCAAGAGACCCAGTACTTC.